This record concerns one TCR beta chain sequence. Its specificity is not known. This sample was included in a study of T cells in Graves' hyperthyroidism and ophthalmopathy. Study conclusions and caveats: Through a model of 13 V-J features, ophthalmopathy was separated from stable hyperthyroidism. Researchers found most expanded thyroid clonotypes above 0.001 in blood as well.

Amplified regions were TCR beta CDR3 sequences from RNA transcripts. A set of HTBI primers served as the primers for a first-round RT-PCR of the TCR CDR3. MiXCR, run by TCRdb on the multiplex PCR reads, gives a single entry per CDR3 protein. Of 750,000 to 950,000 distinct CDR3 sequences detected, 35% to 40% appear once; the ten largest clones hold 7% to 10%. The CDR3 totals 16 residues. Deletions cut 4 bases from V and 0 bases from J, with 16 bases between. The germline gives CDR1 SGHRS, CDR2 YFSETQ. Lactation, pregnancy, other autoimmune disease or uncontrolled infection led to exclusion of patients.

The rearrangement joins TRBV5-1 to TRBJ1-2; D is possibly TRBD1 (5 bases). Sequenced input: blood. The origin of this receptor is a man aged 18 to 30 with Graves' hyperthyroidism. The CDR3 is CASSDGALAANYGYTF. In DNA, the CDR3 is TGCGCCAGCAGCGATGGGGCACTTGCCGCTAACTATGGCTACACCTTC.